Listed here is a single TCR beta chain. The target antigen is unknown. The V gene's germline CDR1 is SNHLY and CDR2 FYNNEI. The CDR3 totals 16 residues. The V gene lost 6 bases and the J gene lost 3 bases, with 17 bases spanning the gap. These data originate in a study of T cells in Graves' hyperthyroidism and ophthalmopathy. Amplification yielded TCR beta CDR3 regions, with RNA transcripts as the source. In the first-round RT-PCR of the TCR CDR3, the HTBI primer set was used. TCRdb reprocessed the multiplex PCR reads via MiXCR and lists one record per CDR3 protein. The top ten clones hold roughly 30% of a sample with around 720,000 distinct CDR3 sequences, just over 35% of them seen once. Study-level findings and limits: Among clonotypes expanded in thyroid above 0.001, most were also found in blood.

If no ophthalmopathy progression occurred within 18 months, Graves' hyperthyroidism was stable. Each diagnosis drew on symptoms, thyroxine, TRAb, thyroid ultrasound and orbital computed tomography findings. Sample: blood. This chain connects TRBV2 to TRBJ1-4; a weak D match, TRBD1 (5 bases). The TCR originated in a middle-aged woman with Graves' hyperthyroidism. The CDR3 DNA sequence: TGTGCCAGCAGCTGGGCTAGCGGGGCCCCTAATGAAAAACTGTTTTTT. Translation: CASSWASGAPNEKLFF.